This T cell receptor beta chain was profiled in a study of identical twins listed by TCRdb under 2016. Background on the whole study: TCR alpha and beta repertoires from monozygotic twins, unrelated adults of various ages and cord blood were deep-sequenced to test whether fetal clonotypes persist. To rule out contamination, the twin experiments were replicated at different times with different library preparation protocols.

V is pruned by 7 bases and J by 3 bases, leaving 1 base of the junction without a gene match. The CDR3 spans 13 residues, from the cysteine through the phenylalanine. Here the CDR3 DNA is all that survives: 39 bases in frame from base 1. CDR1 is given as LNHDA and CDR2 as SQIVND, both from the germline V gene (reference sequence). Preparation of the library involved 5' RACE. These reads were obtained on an Illumina HiSeq 2000. Template switching added a universal primer binding site, and the final cDNA carried a unique molecular identifier that allowed TCR cDNA molecules to be counted accurately. First-strand cDNA for TCR alpha and beta chains was synthesized from specific primers in the conserved constant-segment region. To control for contamination, each cDNA library was double barcoded with a SMART-Mk sample barcode plus Illumina barcodes. Two successive PCR steps introduced TruSeq adapter sequences along with Illumina sample barcodes. Sequencing of the TCR alpha and beta cDNA libraries was done on the Illumina HiSeq platform using custom primers. Concerning the study's data processing: Raw reads were processed with MiGEC to extract unique molecular identifiers, and MiXCR was used to determine CDR3 positions. For each individual, recombination models were inferred using an EM algorithm with the repgenHMM and IGoR tools. The tcR package in R was used for shared clonotype analysis, with sharing normalized by the product of cloneset sizes. To study raw recombination free of thymic and clonal selection effects, out-of-frame nonproductive sequences were analyzed. TCRdb reprocessing: public reads trimmed at Q25 with fastp, clones called with MiXCR, in-frame beta chains kept. Each entry merges the rows of one CDR3 protein and shows their most common DNA and genes. The V and J calls follow TCRdb's processing rather than the paper's. This sample is represented by around 280,000 distinct CDR3 sequences; approximately 8% of them were singletons. The ten biggest clones cover approximately 2.1% of the sample.

Turning to this clonotype: The antigen it recognizes is unknown. Base qualities are not recorded, but no much larger clone differs from it by a single base.

The investigation overall reported the following: Zero-insertion analyses could be partly confounded by invariant T cells such as MAIT and iNKT, although diverse VJ usage argued against such confounding for most clonotypes. Recombination models systematically underestimated out-of-frame TCR alpha sharing in monozygotic twins but agreed with sharing between unrelated individuals. Fewer insertions were carried by abundant cord blood beta clonotypes, a similar but weaker trend appeared in young adult naive repertoires, and no such trend appeared in memory repertoires. Out-of-frame TCR alpha sequences shared between twins showed an excess of low generation-probability sequences compared with coincidental sharing between unrelated individuals. The excess sharing between twins in beta out-of-frame sequences was weaker because fewer shared sequences reduced the signal-to-noise ratio. Because the same donors could not be followed over many years, the conclusions relied on cross-sectional statistical analysis.

Only healthy Caucasian donors were included. Three pairs of female monozygotic twins, all aged roughly 18 to 29 years, made up the twin cohort. Miltenyi CD45RO+ enrichment and human naive T-cell isolation kits were used to isolate memory (CD45RO+) and naive T cells from PBMC. The same data also went into a second study, on yellow fever vaccine responses in identical twins. From that second study: The T cell response to vaccination in identical twins was reported by the authors to appear partly convergent and partly personalized. Focusing on identical twins, the study followed the T cell clones that responded to the vaccine, and did so with precision.

The sequence came from a woman between 18 and 29 years old in good health. The chain links TRBV19 with TRBJ2-4; 9 middle bases align to TRBD1. Sample: memory (CD45RO+) T cells sorted from blood. In the paper's terms, the cell subset or site label means: CD45RO+ enriched T cells. CDR3 reads: CASKGQGKNIQYF. The DNA sequence follows: TGTGCCAGTAAGGGACAGGGCAAAAACATTCAGTACTTC.